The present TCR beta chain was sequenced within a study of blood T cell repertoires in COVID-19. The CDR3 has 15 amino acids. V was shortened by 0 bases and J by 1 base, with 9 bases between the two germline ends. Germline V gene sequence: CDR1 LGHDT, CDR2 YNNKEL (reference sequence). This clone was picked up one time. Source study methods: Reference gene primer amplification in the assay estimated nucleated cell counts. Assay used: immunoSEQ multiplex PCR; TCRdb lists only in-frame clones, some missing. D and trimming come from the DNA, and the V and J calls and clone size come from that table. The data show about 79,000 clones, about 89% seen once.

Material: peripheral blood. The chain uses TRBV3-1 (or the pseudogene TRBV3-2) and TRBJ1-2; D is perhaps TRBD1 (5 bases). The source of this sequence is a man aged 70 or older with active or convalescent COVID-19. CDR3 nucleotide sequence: TGTGCCAGCAGCCAAGATTCGACAGTTAACTATGGCTACACCTTC. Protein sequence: CASSQDSTVNYGYTF.